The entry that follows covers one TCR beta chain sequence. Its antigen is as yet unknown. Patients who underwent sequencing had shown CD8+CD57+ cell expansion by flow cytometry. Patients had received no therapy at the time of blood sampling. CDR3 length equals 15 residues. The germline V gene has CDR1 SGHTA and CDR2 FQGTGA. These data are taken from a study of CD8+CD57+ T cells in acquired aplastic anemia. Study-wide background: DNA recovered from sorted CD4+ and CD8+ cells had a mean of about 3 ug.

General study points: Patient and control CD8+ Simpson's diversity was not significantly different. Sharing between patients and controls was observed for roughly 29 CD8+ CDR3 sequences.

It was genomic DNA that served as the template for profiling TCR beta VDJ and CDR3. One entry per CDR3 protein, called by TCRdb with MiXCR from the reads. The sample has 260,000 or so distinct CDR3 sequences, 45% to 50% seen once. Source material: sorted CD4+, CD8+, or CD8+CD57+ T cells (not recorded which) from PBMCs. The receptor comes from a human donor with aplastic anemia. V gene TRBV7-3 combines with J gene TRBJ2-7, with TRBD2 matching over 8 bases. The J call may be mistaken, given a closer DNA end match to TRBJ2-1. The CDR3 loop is CASSPTGLGDGEQFF. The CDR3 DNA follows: TGTGCCAGCAGCCCCACGGGACTAGGTGATGGTGAGCAGTTCTTC.